The source of this T cell receptor (beta chain) is a study of tumor-infiltrating lymphocytes in primary liver carcinoma (dated by TCRdb to about 2017). Regarding the study in general: Between November 2015 and early 2016, about five patients in China with histopathologically diagnosed primary liver carcinoma had their tumors surgically resected. The five patients had tumors staged T1-T3 N0M0, with maximum diameters ranging from roughly 4.2 to 11 cm. Across five regions of each liver tumor, along with adjacent normal tissue and blood, the study brought together TCRbeta repertoire sequencing, expression microarrays and whole-exome sequencing. Technical replicate repertoires showed high reproducibility, with mean shared-clone rates approximately 0.89 and correlation coefficients above 0.95. Hepatocellular carcinoma (four) or combined HCC and intrahepatic cholangiocarcinoma (one) was present in the five patients, who were three men and two women aged 30 to 69 years. Roughly 3.65 to 7.13 million productive TCRbeta reads were obtained per sample, and no significant difference in read depth was found between tissue types. A total of 35 or so specimens from 5 patients went through TCRbeta repertoire sequencing, namely 25 tumor regions, 5 adjacent noncancerous liver tissues and 5 peripheral blood samples.

TCRbeta-specific cDNA was reverse-transcribed from around 500 ng total RNA using a constant-region primer and ProtoScript II reverse transcriptase. Construction of the TCRbeta libraries relied on three nested rounds of multiplex PCR, following a slightly modified ARM-PCR procedure. Each of the first two PCR rounds ran for approximately 10 cycles and used multiplex TRBV1-TRBV30 forward primers together with a Cbeta reverse primer. A final 25-cycle PCR with Deep VentR polymerase added sample barcodes and Illumina adapters. Before sequencing, amplicons of 200-500 bp were gel-purified using a QIAquick gel extraction kit. The TCRbeta amplicons were sequenced with 250-bp paired-end reads on an Illumina HiSeq 2500. On the authors' methods: Reads were quality-trimmed with Trimmomatic v0.33, and paired reads were merged with FLASH v1.2.11 to recover full CDR3 sequences. MiGEC v1.2.1b assigned V, D and J germline segments to the rearranged TCRbeta sequences. Clonotype statistics and Shannon-Wiener diversity indices were calculated with VDJtools v1.0.0. To reduce sampling bias, subsequent analyses other than the diversity analysis used only the 250 most abundant clonotypes in each sample. TCRdb took the public reads, trimmed them with fastp at Q25, ran MiXCR for clone calling and kept in-frame beta chains. Rows with a matching CDR3 protein are joined into one entry that keeps the most common DNA and genes. The V and J calls, along with clone size, are taken from TCRdb and not from the paper's own processing. The sample table lists about 210,000 distinct CDR3 sequences, almost 65% of them with a count of one. The leading ten clones occupy roughly 6.8% of the sample.

Blood RNA was extracted from unsorted whole blood with TRIzol reagent; germline DNA came from the DNeasy Blood & Tissue kit. At the time of sampling, the patients were treatment-naive and had chronic HBV infection. Around 3.6 milliliters of peripheral blood were collected into K2EDTA tubes before surgery. Measured from the cysteine to the phenylalanine, the CDR3 is 14 residues long. Only CDR3 DNA is held: 42 bases, read in frame from base 1. Trimming costs V 9 bases and J 0 bases, and their ends lie 14 bases apart. Taken from the germline V gene, the CDR1 and CDR2 loops are SGHNT and YENEEA. Broader findings and caveats from the paper: Consistent with antigen-driven expansion, pairs of tumor regions showed higher repertoire overlap (mean roughly 35%) than either tumor-adjacent pairs (approximately 17%) or tumor-blood pairs (roughly 15%). Bulk unsorted samples precluded comparing CD4+ and CD8+ T cell repertoires. Because sequencing covered only the TCR beta chain and unpaired alpha chains were not captured, true repertoire diversity is likely underestimated. Compared with blood, tumors had a significantly larger share of the repertoire taken up by the top 250 clones (p = 0.039). With just a few patients in the study, the authors point out that the findings should be validated in a larger study.

Comments on this clonotype: This receptor's antigen is unknown. No base quality information exists; no much larger clone differs at one position.

The receptor was isolated from a woman in her sixties or seventies with primary liver carcinoma and hepatitis B virus infection. The V and J genes are TRBV11-3 and TRBJ2-5; the D gene is tentatively TRBD1 or TRBD2, each matching 5 bases. Sequencing used peripheral blood. CDR3 reads: CARRGLTYQETQYF. The base sequence is TGTGCCAGGAGGGGCCTCACATACCAAGAGACCCAGTACTTC.